This T cell receptor (beta chain) was retrieved from a study of patients and donors after allogeneic stem cell transplantation. Germline V gene sequence: CDR1 SGHAT, CDR2 FQNNGV. There are 14 residues in the CDR3. As to this clonotype: One end of the junction does not line up with germline, which may come from a read error.

TCRdb called the RT-PCR reads again in MiXCR, with one record for every CDR3 protein. The sample has approximately 220,000 distinct CDR3 sequences; around 41% are singletons. The source is a human donor who was either an allogeneic HSCT recipient or a stem cell or donor lymphocyte infusion donor (not recorded which). It is not recorded whose cells these are; they may come from a transplant donor. The chain employs TRBV11-2 and TRBJ2-2; D unclear. The sequencing sample was made of blood, either unsorted or a sorted T cell fraction (not recorded which). In DNA, the CDR3 is TGTGCCACCAGCTTGTCTTACGAGTCCGGGGAGCTGTTTTTT. As protein: CATSLSYESGELFF. The complete variable domain, with remaining parts taken from reference TRBV11-2 and TRBJ2-2, reads EAGVAQSPRYKIIEKRQSVAFWCNPISGHATLYWYQQILGQGPKLLIQFQNNGVVDDSQLPKDRFSAERLKGVDSTLKIQPAKLEDSAVYLCATSLSYESGELFFGEGSRLTVL.